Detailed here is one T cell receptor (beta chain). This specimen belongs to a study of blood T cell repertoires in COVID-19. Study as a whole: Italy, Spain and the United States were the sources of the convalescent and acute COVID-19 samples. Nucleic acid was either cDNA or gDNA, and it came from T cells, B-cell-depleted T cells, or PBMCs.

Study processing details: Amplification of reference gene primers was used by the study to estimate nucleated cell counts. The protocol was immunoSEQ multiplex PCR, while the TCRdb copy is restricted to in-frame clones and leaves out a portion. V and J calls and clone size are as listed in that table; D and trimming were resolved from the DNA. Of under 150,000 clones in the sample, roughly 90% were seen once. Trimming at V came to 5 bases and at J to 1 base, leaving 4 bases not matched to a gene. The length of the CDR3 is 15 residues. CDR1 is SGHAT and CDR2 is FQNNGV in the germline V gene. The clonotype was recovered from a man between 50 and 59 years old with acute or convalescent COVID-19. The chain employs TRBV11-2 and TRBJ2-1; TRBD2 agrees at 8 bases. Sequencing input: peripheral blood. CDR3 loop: CASSLGLASYNEQFF. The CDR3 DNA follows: TGTGCCAGCAGCCTAGGACTAGCTTCCTACAATGAGCAGTTCTTC.